This is a list of T cell receptor beta chains from one sample in a study of blood T cell repertoires in COVID-19. Libraries were prepared by immunoSEQ multiplex PCR; TCRdb keeps only in-frame clonotypes and omits some of them. The sample shows some 110,000 clones, 86% of them seen only once. Material for sequencing was peripheral blood. The receptors stem from a man in his 70s who had recovered from COVID-19. CDR3s include the opening cysteine and the closing phenylalanine or tryptophan. The order of the fields is D gene, clone size, J gene, V gene, CDR3 protein, CDR3 DNA. A D gene is named only where the DNA matches it firmly. Where a row states a size, it is once, few, many or the class of an expanded clone; other rows omit it.

>TRBD1|NA|TRBJ2-1|TRBV2
CASSLQGPSYNEQFF
TGTGCCAGCAGTCTACAGGGGCCGTCCTACAATGAGCAGTTCTTC
>TRBD2|few|TRBJ2-1|TRBV7-3
CASSLTLVAGEENEQFF
TGTGCCAGCAGCTTAACTCTCGTAGCGGGAGAGGAAAATGAGCAGTTCTTC
>NA|NA|TRBJ1-4|TRBV7-6
CASSLGGGRTNEKLFF
TGTGCCAGCAGTCTAGGGGGGGGGCGAACCAATGAAAAACTGTTTTTT
>NA|NA|TRBJ1-2|TRBV28
CASSLTTPPWGYTF
TGTGCCAGCAGTTTAACTACCCCTCCGTGGGGCTACACCTTC
>NA|NA|TRBJ1-5|TRBV28
CASSIPQGYSNQPQHF
TGTGCCAGCAGTATACCCCAGGGATATAGCAATCAGCCCCAGCATTTT
>NA|NA|TRBJ1-1|TRBV7-2
CASSLRWGAAGRPTEAFF
TGTGCCAGCAGCTTGAGGTGGGGCGCGGCAGGTAGGCCAACTGAAGCTTTCTTT
>TRBD2|NA|TRBJ2-1|TRBV27
CASSVAGVSYNEQFF
TGTGCCAGCAGTGTAGCGGGAGTGTCCTACAATGAGCAGTTCTTC
>NA|NA|TRBJ2-7|TRBV6-5
CASSYDRGEREQYF
TGTGCCAGCAGTTACGATCGGGGAGAAAGAGAGCAGTACTTC
>NA|NA|TRBJ1-6|TRBV9
CASSAGPGHFNSPLHF
TGTGCCAGCAGCGCTGGTCCGGGACATTTTAATTCACCCCTCCACTTT
>NA|once|TRBJ2-2|TRBV2
CASRTGYTGELFF
TGTGCCAGCAGAACAGGCTACACCGGGGAGCTGTTTTTT
>NA|NA|TRBJ2-2|TRBV7-9
CASSFAETGELFF
TGTGCCAGCAGCTTTGCGGAGACCGGGGAGCTGTTTTTT
>TRBD1|NA|TRBJ1-4|TRBV29-1
CSADRGRGEKLFF
TGCAGCGCCGACAGGGGGCGAGGTGAAAAACTGTTTTTT
>TRBD1|NA|TRBJ1-2|TRBV30
CAWSRGQGAVYGYTF
TGTGCCTGGAGCCGCGGACAGGGGGCTGTCTATGGCTACACCTTC
>TRBD2|NA|TRBJ2-7|TRBV27
CASRKTSGGFYEQYF
TGTGCCAGCAGAAAGACTAGCGGGGGGTTCTACGAGCAGTACTTC
>TRBD2|NA|TRBJ2-1|TRBV5-3
CARSPGGQRETLSNEQFF
TGTGCCAGAAGCCCGGGAGGTCAGCGGGAGACATTGAGCAATGAGCAGTTCTTC
>NA|NA|TRBJ1-1|TRBV19
CASGPGARYSEAFF
TGTGCCAGTGGACCGGGAGCCAGGTACAGTGAAGCTTTCTTT
>NA|NA|TRBJ1-6|TRBV5-1
CASSVGHDSPLHF
TGCGCCAGCAGCGTGGGACACGATTCACCCCTCCACTTT
>NA|NA|TRBJ1-1|TRBV7-6
CASSLQVNTEAFF
TGTGCCAGCAGCTTGCAGGTGAACACTGAAGCTTTCTTT
>TRBD2|once|TRBJ2-1|TRBV29-1
CSVGAGKAYNEQFF
TGCAGCGTTGGAGCGGGGAAGGCCTACAATGAGCAGTTCTTC
>NA|once|TRBJ1-1|TRBV7-9
CASSFSDPREAFF
TGTGCCAGCAGCTTCTCCGATCCCCGGGAAGCTTTCTTT
>NA|NA|TRBJ1-5|TRBV19
CASSIATGRSNQPQHF
TGTGCCAGTAGTATCGCGACAGGTAGGAGCAATCAGCCCCAGCATTTT
>NA|NA|TRBJ1-5|TRBV10-3
CAITITFQPQHF
TGTGCCATCACCATTACATTTCAGCCCCAGCATTTT
>TRBD2|NA|TRBJ2-7|TRBV27
CASSLSASGRTYEQYF
TGTGCCAGCAGTTTATCCGCTAGCGGGAGGACCTACGAGCAGTACTTC
>TRBD1|NA|TRBJ1-1|TRBV6-5
CASLRTGGHTEAFF
TGTGCCAGCCTACGAACAGGGGGCCACACTGAAGCTTTCTTT
>TRBD1|NA|TRBJ1-2|TRBV5-4
CASSPRDREDGYTF
TGTGCCAGCAGCCCGAGGGACAGGGAGGATGGCTACACCTTC
>TRBD1|NA|TRBJ2-7|TRBV6-2/TRBV6-3
CASSKGQGVYEQYF
TGTGCCAGCAGTAAGGGACAGGGGGTCTACGAGCAGTACTTC
>NA|once|TRBJ2-5|TRBV4-2
CASSQVGNQGYQETQYF
TGTGCCAGCAGCCAAGTAGGGAACCAGGGGTACCAAGAGACCCAGTACTTC
>NA|NA|TRBJ2-1|TRBV28
CASTRSGGGAYNEQFF
TGTGCCAGCACTAGAAGTGGAGGGGGGGCCTACAATGAGCAGTTCTTC
>NA|NA|TRBJ2-1|TRBV13
CASSIQAFGEQFF
TGTGCCAGCAGCATCCAGGCGTTTGGTGAGCAGTTCTTC
>NA|NA|TRBJ2-5|TRBV12-3/TRBV12-4
CASSLLRETQYF
TGTGCCAGCAGTTTGTTGCGAGAGACCCAGTACTTC
>TRBD1|NA|TRBJ1-4|TRBV5-1
CASSGGTGPEKLFF
TGCGCCAGCAGCGGGGGGACAGGGCCCGAAAAACTGTTTTTT